One and the same sample provided the 25 T cell receptor beta chains below, sequenced in a study of T-cell reconstitution after alpha-beta-depleted transplantation in children. For TCRbeta, the library was prepared with unique molecular identifiers. One entry per CDR3 protein, called by TCRdb with MiXCR from the PCR reads. The table records approximately 400,000 distinct CDR3 sequences, about 16% of them present only once. The starting material was PBMCs, mostly from graft donor cells, obtained 360 days after TCRalphabeta/CD19-depleted stem cell transplant. All receptors come from a boy younger than two who had a stem cell transplant for Wiskott-Aldrich syndrome, so the T cells may come from the graft donor.

The V gene is TRBV25-1, the J gene TRBJ2-5, with TRBD2 identical over 9 bases. CDR3 length equals 14 residues. The germline V gene encodes CDR1 MGHDK and CDR2 SYGVNS. The junction had 6 bases not matched to a gene; V was cut back by 7 bases and J by 3 bases. CDR3 in amino acids: CASKGLASKETQYF. The DNA of the CDR3 is TGTGCCAGCAAAGGACTAGCGTCTAAAGAGACCCAGTACTTC.

V gene TRBV12-3 or TRBV12-4 combines with J gene TRBJ2-7; 9 bases line up with TRBD2. The CDR3 is made up of 15 amino acids. Trimming removed 6 bases from V and 2 bases from J; junction bases left unmatched: 8. The CDR3 DNA is TGTGCCAGCAGGCTGACCCTAGCGGGACCCTACGAGCAGTACTTC. It codes for CASRLTLAGPYEQYF.

This chain links TRBV29-1 with TRBJ2-1; D is possibly TRBD1 (6 bases). The germline V and J ends were trimmed by 1 base and 4 bases, with 11 bases remaining between them. The CDR3 has 14 amino acids. Germline V gene data show CDR1 as SQVTM and CDR2 as ANQGSEA. Here the CDR3 reads CSVEARQVYNEQFF. In nucleotides, the CDR3 is TGCAGCGTTGAAGCCCGACAGGTTTACAATGAGCAGTTCTTC.

This clonotype was detected once. The chain is built from TRBV6-5 and TRBJ1-6, with D unresolved. There are 16 residues in the CDR3. Germline V CDR1 and CDR2: MNHEY, SVGAGI. Trimming shortened V by 2 bases and J by 8 bases, and 16 bases separated the two germline ends. CDR3 sequence reads: CASSYVRKAGHSPLHF. Written as DNA, the CDR3 is TGTGCCAGCAGTTACGTCCGCAAAGCCGGGCATTCACCCCTCCACTTT.

This clonotype was seen more than once but under ten times. The gene calls are TRBV18 and TRBJ2-7; D is undetermined. Germline values: CDR1 KGHSH, CDR2 LQKENI. The CDR3 consists of 14 residues. V lost 2 bases and J lost 9, with 17 bases in between. CDR3 protein: CASSPGRWQQRQYF. CDR3 in DNA: TGTGCCAGCTCACCAGGTCGATGGCAGCAACGGCAGTACTTC.

The V gene is TRBV29-1, the J gene TRBJ2-1; 13 bases are shared with TRBD2. Germline V gene sequence: CDR1 SQVTM, CDR2 ANQGSEA. The J segment lost 8 bases and the V segment lost 4 bases, leaving 5 bases of the junction unmatched. The CDR3 extends over 14 amino acids. CDR3 protein: CSVAWTSGSYEQFF. CDR3 bases: TGCAGCGTTGCTTGGACTAGCGGGAGCTATGAGCAGTTCTTC.

The V gene is TRBV20-1, the J gene TRBJ2-2; D uncertain. Germline V CDR1 and CDR2: DFQATT, SNEGSKA (reference sequence). The CDR3 loop spans 12 amino acids. Deletions cut 4 bases from V and 5 bases from J, with 8 bases between. The CDR3 region is CSAIQRTGELFF. DNA for the CDR3: TGCAGTGCTATTCAGAGGACCGGGGAGCTGTTTTTT.

The chain recombines TRBV7-9 with TRBJ2-5; D uncertain. Trimming pared 5 bases from V and 3 bases from J, leaving 10 bases between. Germline CDR1 SEHNR, CDR2 FQNEAQ (reference sequence). The CDR3 has 13 amino acids. CDR3 in DNA: TGTGCCAGCAGCCGCGTGGGGAAAGAGACCCAGTACTTC. The encoded protein is CASSRVGKETQYF.

This chain joins TRBV28 and TRBJ1-4; 9 nucleotides match TRBD1. The CDR3 is made up of 15 amino acids. The germline gives CDR1 MDHEN, CDR2 SYDVKM. V gave up 5 bases and J gave up 7 bases; unmatched junction bases: 8. CDR3 DNA sequence: TGTGCCAGCAGTCCAACCGGGACAGGGCGTGAAAAACTGTTTTTT. Amino acid sequence: CASSPTGTGREKLFF.

This clonotype was detected only a few times. This rearrangement joins TRBV20-1 to TRBJ1-1; D may be TRBD1 (6 bases). CDR1 DFQATT and CDR2 SNEGSKA come from the germline V gene (reference sequence). This CDR3 region has 13 residues. Trimming stripped 5 bases from V and 3 bases from J, with 13 bases between. The CDR3 here is CSAVTGYYTEAFF. As DNA, the CDR3 is TGCAGTGCTGTAACAGGGTACTACACTGAAGCTTTCTTT.

This clonotype was recorded at least ten times. The chain carries TRBV4-1 and TRBJ2-7, with a tentative D call TRBD1 (6 bases). Trimming cost V 4 bases and J 3 bases, with 13 bases left between them. CDR1 is MGHRA, CDR2 YSYEKL, per germline. The CDR3 spans 14 residues. CDR3 sequence: CASSRLRDNYEQYF. The CDR3 region has the DNA TGCGCCAGCAGCCGCCTCCGGGACAACTACGAGCAGTACTTC.

The V and J genes are TRBV7-9 and TRBJ2-5, with D unclear. The germline gives CDR1 SEHNR, CDR2 FQNEAQ (reference sequence). The CDR3 runs 8 residues. V dropped 11 bases and J dropped 4 bases, with 2 bases sitting between them. CDR3 residues: CAVETQYF. The CDR3 nucleotides read TGTGCCGTAGAGACCCAGTACTTC.

Only a few counts were recorded for this clonotype. The chain joins TRBV12-3 or TRBV12-4 to TRBJ2-5; 7 bases map to TRBD1. CDR3 size: 14 residues. Trimming took 2 bases from V and 3 from J; bases not matched to a gene: 3. The CDR3 sequence is CASSLTGTEETQYF. Written as DNA, the CDR3 is TGTGCCAGCAGTTTAACCGGGACAGAAGAGACCCAGTACTTC.

This clonotype was counted between two and nine times. The chain employs TRBV7-9 and TRBJ2-1; TRBD2 aligns across 12 bases. This CDR3 contains 17 residues. Trimming cost V 3 bases and J 8 bases; bases outside gene matches: 11. The germline CDR1 and CDR2 sequences are SEHNR and FQNEAQ (reference sequence). The CDR3 region is CASSFILAGGPLDEQFF. CDR3 DNA sequence: TGTGCCAGCAGCTTTATTCTAGCGGGAGGGCCACTCGATGAGCAGTTCTTC.

There are a few counts of this clonotype. The CDR3 DNA sequence: TGCAGCGTCCAAAGGGCTAGCGGCTCCTACGAGCAGTACTTC. Translation: CSVQRASGSYEQYF. The chain couples TRBV29-1 to TRBJ2-7; 7 bases are shared with TRBD2. Trimming at V came to 6 bases and at J to 0 bases, leaving 8 bases not matched to a gene. The CDR3 spans 14 residues. CDR1 is SQVTM, CDR2 ANQGSEA, per germline.

This sequence joins TRBV10-1 and TRBJ2-2; no firm D call. CDR1 is WNHNN, CDR2 SYGVQD, per germline (reference sequence). The CDR3 runs 12 residues. The V end lost 3 bases, the J end lost 7 bases, and 6 bases lay between the germline ends. CDR3 in DNA: TGCGCCAGCAGTGAAGGACGCGGGGAGCTGTTTTTT. Encoded protein: CASSEGRGELFF.

The rearrangement links TRBV10-1 to TRBJ2-7; 13 nucleotides agree with TRBD2. Losses at the gene ends were 8 bases for V and 5 bases for J; bases not matched to a gene: 9. This CDR3 contains 15 residues. The germline gives CDR1 WNHNN, CDR2 SYGVQD (reference sequence). The CDR3 region has the DNA TGCGCCAGCCGAACTAGCGGGAGGGCCGTAGACGAGCAGTACTTC. It specifies CASRTSGRAVDEQYF.

This clonotype came up a few times. The rearrangement links TRBV3-1 to TRBJ2-2; D is unclear. The V end was cut by 1 base, the J end by 5 bases, with 5 bases between. The CDR3 runs to 13 residues. Germline V CDR1 and CDR2: LGHDT, YNNKEL (reference sequence). CDR3 DNA sequence: TGTGCCAGCAGCCAAGTACCTACCGGGGAGCTGTTTTTT. It specifies CASSQVPTGELFF.

This clonotype was seen many times. This chain links TRBV20-1 with TRBJ2-2; the D gene is possibly TRBD1 (5 bases). Trimming stripped 0 bases from V and 10 bases from J, with 21 bases between. The CDR3 sequence is 16 residues long. Looked up from germline, CDR1 is DFQATT and CDR2 is SNEGSKA (reference sequence). DNA for the CDR3: TGCAGTGCTAGAGATAACAGGAGTCCCCATGTCGAGGAGCTGTTTTTT. This gives the protein CSARDNRSPHVEELFF.

This clonotype has a handful of counts. V usage is TRBV5-1 and J usage is TRBJ1-2; 7 bases match TRBD1. J was trimmed by 4 bases and V by 4 bases; bases with no gene match: 10. The CDR3 is 15 residues long. CDR1 SGHRS and CDR2 YFSETQ come from the germline V gene. CDR3 nucleotide sequence: TGCGCCAGCAGCATCCGTCACAGGGGAATCTATGGCTACACCTTC. This codes for CASSIRHRGIYGYTF.

The chain has TRBV7-9 and TRBJ1-1; D gene ambiguous. Germline-derived CDR1 and CDR2 are SEHNR and FQNEAQ (reference sequence). V gave up 4 bases and J gave up 11 bases, with 14 bases separating them. The CDR3 has 12 amino acids. The CDR3 nucleotides read TGTGCCAGCAGCTCGCTAGCCAGGCGGGCTTTCTTT. Encoded protein: CASSSLARRAFF.

The CDR3 nucleotides are TGCAGCGTCCGACGGGGCCAAGAGACCCAGTACTTC. Encoded protein: CSVRRGQETQYF. The genes are TRBV29-1 and TRBJ2-5; weak D call: TRBD2 (5 bases). Trimming shortened V by 6 bases and J by 1 base, and 9 bases separated the two germline ends. Germline V gene sequence: CDR1 SQVTM, CDR2 ANQGSEA. The CDR3 consists of 12 residues. Full variable domain (missing parts from reference TRBV29-1 and TRBJ2-5): SAVISQKPSRDICQRGTSLTIQCQVDSQVTMMFWYRQQPGQSLTLIATANQGSEATYESGFVIDKFPISRPNLTFSTLTVSNMSPEDSSIYLCSVRRGQETQYFGPGTRLLVL.

This clonotype was observed a handful of times. The CDR3 bases are TGTGCCAGCAGTCCCTCGACAGGCCACACTGAAGCTTTCTTT. It specifies CASSPSTGHTEAFF. V and J are TRBV7-2 and TRBJ1-1; possible D gene TRBD1, 6 bases. Germline V CDR1 and CDR2: SGHTA, FQGNSA. Trimming stripped 6 bases from V and 3 bases from J, with 14 bases between. The CDR3 extends over 14 amino acids.

This clonotype was seen more than once but under ten times. The rearrangement uses TRBV9 and TRBJ1-2; D is possibly TRBD1 (5 bases). This CDR3 comprises 15 residues. Germline-derived CDR1 and CDR2 are SGDLS and YYNGEE. Trimming shortened V by 0 bases and J by 2 bases, and 11 bases separated the two germline ends. The CDR3 loop reads CASSVDGGLNYGYTF. The CDR3 nucleotides read TGTGCCAGCAGCGTAGACGGGGGGTTGAACTATGGCTACACCTTC.

The sample holds a few counts of this clonotype. The V gene is TRBV12-3 or TRBV12-4, the J gene TRBJ1-3; D gene uncertain. CDR3 size: 13 residues. For the CDR3, the DNA is TGTGTCTCTCGCGGAAGCTCTGGAAACACCATATATTTT. Protein sequence: CVSRGSSGNTIYF.